Here is one TCR beta chain with its context. Its recognized antigen is unknown. Base-call qualities are not available, and no considerably larger clone is one nucleotide away. The sample belongs to a study of cytomegalovirus exposure and HLA in healthy donors (dated by TCRdb to the late 2010s). Regarding the research as a whole: An earlier analysis of some 620 of the donors reported approximately 300 Gb of sequence data and 95 million to 120 million unique TCR beta sequences obtained from some 170 million T cells. Approximately 300 gigabases of sequencing data and 80 million or so unique TCR sequences were included in an early release covering roughly 700 HLA-typed donors. Of the approximately 400 genotyped donors, 65% to 90% fell in the genetic ancestry cluster associated with self-reported Caucasian donors. The study aimed to test whether signatures of past pathogen exposure could be identified by cataloging public T cell receptors. The T cell repertoires of under 700 subjects were profiled by immunosequencing and related to cytomegalovirus serostatus. Besides the first cohort of around 700 subjects, a separate validation cohort made up of 120 different subjects was used. To predict cytomegalovirus infection status, the study brought together high-throughput TCR immunosequencing, statistical association of individual TCRs with disease status, and machine learning. A later analysis re-analyzed previously published TCR beta repertoires from 666 donors and added high-resolution HLA genotyping to study TCR occurrence patterns. The later analysis used no new phenotypic data to find candidate immune exposures, relying instead on TCR beta sequences and their occurrence across donors. To decide whether each TCR beta V gene segment behaved as functional or pseudogenic, an earlier analysis of fewer than 750 of the donors relied on high-throughput TCR beta sequencing. Alongside the repertoire data, information on donor age, sex, ethnicity and CMV serostatus was compiled. In a later genetic analysis, genome-wide SNP genotypes for about 65% of the roughly 670 donors were used, and that subset was treated as a discovery cohort. All discovery cohort repertoires had been generated using a single sequencing platform. Both class I and class II loci were covered by HLA typing, at four-digit resolution. Typing coverage differed by locus: A, B, C, DRB1 and DQB1 were typed in about 629-640 donors, DQA1 in about 510, DPA1 in 600 to 610, and DPB1 in around 440. Four or five DR-DQ haplotypes were handled as single units for association and clustering because linkage in the cohort was strong. Among 398 genotyped donors of the cohort, an average of 235,054 unique TCR beta nucleotide sequences were sequenced per donor, approximately 20% of them non-productive.

The investigation overall reported the following: For the cohort, immune exposure information was limited to CMV serostatus. Across donors, most TCR sequences were observed very rarely, whereas some public TCRs were present in many individuals. Because the 87-base-pair reads could not distinguish some IMGT-functional V segments, including TRBV6-2 and TRBV6-3, those segments were excluded. Strong co-occurrence of HLA alleles, especially DR and DQ, made assigning TCR associations to individual alleles difficult. A cluster of highly shared sequence variants was judged likely to be a technical artifact of the sequencing pipeline. Because some donors lacked HLA typing at each locus, the association tests relied only on the typed subset. Presence/absence analyses assumed roughly uniform sequencing depth across donors, an assumption that may not hold. In this cohort, only TCR beta chains were sequenced, and detectable features were limited by the absence of alpha or paired-chain data. A further reported finding was that TCR beta sequences accurately predicted the HLA-A and HLA-B alleles for most subjects in the first cohort. In a later analysis, several top co-occurrence clusters were reported to appear linked to parvovirus B19, influenza, CMV and Epstein-Barr virus. In a later genetic analysis, a missense DCLRE1C variant was associated with V-gene and J-gene trimming of TCR beta chains, and the association was replicated in an independent cohort. At a false discovery rate of 0.05, a later analysis linked 16,000 or so TCR beta sequences to specific HLA alleles. In a later genetic analysis, fewer N-insertions in productive TCRs were reported among donors in an Asian-associated ancestry cluster than the approximately 710-donor mean. Because counts were too low, about 17 rarely observed V segments, including chromosome 9 orphons, were excluded from the earlier analysis of 587 of the donors. According to the authors, the approach could potentially be generalized to other disease states and immunological phenotypes. The study listed 170 or so TCR beta chains as associated with cytomegalovirus. Cytomegalovirus status was reported to be diagnosed by the classifier with high specificity and sensitivity in both the original and validation cohorts. Three of the identified cytomegalovirus-associated TCR beta chains were confirmed in vitro to be specific for cytomegalovirus antigens. In a later analysis, TCR association rates were found to vary across HLA loci, with the most associated TCRs seen for DRB1 alleles and the fewest for HLA-C alleles. In a later analysis, HLA-associated TCR beta chains were found to be more clonally expanded and to have lower generation probabilities than equally common non-associated chains. According to a later analysis, most CMV-associated TCR beta chains appeared to be HLA-restricted, and the HLA associations seemed to be driven largely by CMV exposure. Correlated functional status among segregating V segments might be attributable to linkage disequilibrium, but an unknown experimental factor could not be ruled out. In an earlier analysis of about 540 of the donors, most TCR beta V segments were observed in productive rearrangements about 87% or about 30% of the time, broadly matching IMGT annotations.

The library was generated by the immunoSEQ multiplex PCR assay. A mixture of 60 forward primers for TCR Vbeta segments and 13 reverse primers for TCR Jbeta segments was used in the multiplex PCR. Amplification of the CDR3 region of rearranged TCR beta genes was performed with a multiplex PCR assay on genomic DNA. The amplified TCR beta libraries were sequenced on the Illumina HiSeq System as 87-base-pair reads. As for how the authors treated the data: Across the 700 or so repertoires, a later analysis counted tens of millions of unique TCR beta chains, approximately 12 million of which were shared by at least two donors. Raw reads were error-corrected and collapsed into unique sequences with a nearest-neighbor algorithm that merged closely related sequences to remove PCR and sequencing errors. To assign V, D and J gene segments, CDR3 sequences were aligned to IMGT reference sequences. For a sequence to be retained, a match of at least six nucleotides was required to both a V gene segment and a J gene segment. A rearrangement counted as productive if the CDR3 had no stop codons and remained in frame with V and J, and every other rearrangement counted as non-productive. CDR3 was defined according to IMGT convention as the region running from the second conserved V-encoded cysteine to the conserved J-encoded phenylalanine. The earlier analysis of some 550 of the donors excluded any sequence lacking an unambiguous match to a single V gene segment. An earlier analysis of 587 of the donors classified V segments as functional when productive rearrangements were above 56.7% and as segregating when the standard deviation between donors was above 5%. A statistical classification framework was built to diagnose cytomegalovirus status from the catalog of TCR beta chain sequences. A later analysis assigned V and J genes by comparing TCR nucleotide sequences with IMGT/GENE-DB human TR gene sequences. A later analysis assigned CDR3 sequences and most-parsimonious VDJ recombination scenarios with the TCRdist pipeline. A later analysis defined each TCR beta chain by its CDR3 amino acid sequence plus V-gene family, and excluded reads lacking a unique V-gene family. To address suspected cross-contamination and a sequencing artifact, a later analysis removed 592 highly shared, low-generation-probability nucleotide sequences. In a later analysis, a clonal expansion index for each public chain was calculated from normalized within-repertoire ranks of inferred template counts. Generation probabilities in a later analysis came from a VDJ recombination model fitted to out-of-frame rearrangements, and those results were checked against IGoR. In a later analysis, hypergeometric tests were used to score TCR-TCR, TCR-HLA and TCR-CMV co-occurrence, with a repertoire-size bias correction applied to TCR pairs. To estimate false discovery rates, a later analysis permuted the HLA or CMV assignments 20 times. In a later analysis, co-occurring TCRs were grouped using DBSCAN, and TCRdist sequence similarity was added for clustering within HLA-allele-positive subsets. For co-occurrence clustering, repertoires with fewer than 30,000 or more than 120,000 public chains were excluded, along with roughly 5 repertoires with anomalous nucleotide sharing. In its TCRdb copy, this immuneACCESS table keeps in-frame sequences only and misses some clones. Where compared with another copy, unresolved V genes explain less than half of these, and the others have no known cause. That table gives V, J and clone size, and the DNA gave D and trimming. Counted in this sample were roughly 220,000 clones; around 85% of them appeared once. The leading ten clones occupy roughly 1.5% of the sample.

In total, more than 500 healthy bone marrow donors made up the cohort. At the time of sampling, all cohort members were nominally healthy, though unrecorded immune exposures were likely present. The donor was CMV seronegative and belonged to the group of 352 seronegative cohort members. A peripheral blood sample was provided by each donor, and peripheral blood mononuclear cells were used for TCR beta sequencing. Genomic DNA was extracted from the blood cell samples with the Qiagen DNeasy Blood Extraction Kit. The CDR3 contains 16 residues, cysteine and phenylalanine counted. The entry retains the CDR3 DNA only, 48 bases that are in frame from base 1. Unmatched junction bases come to 5, with V trimmed by 0 bases and J by 5 bases. Taken from the germline V gene, the CDR1 and CDR2 loops are ENHRY and SYGVKD.

The chain is encoded by TRBV10-3 joined to TRBJ1-5, and 9 junctional nucleotides match TRBD1. This TCR derives from a man between 45 and 60 years old in good health and CMV-seronegative. The material sequenced was PBMCs. The encoded CDR3 is CAISESMTGGDQPQHF. The DNA sequence is given as TGTGCCATCAGTGAGTCAATGACAGGGGGAGATCAGCCCCAGCATTTT.